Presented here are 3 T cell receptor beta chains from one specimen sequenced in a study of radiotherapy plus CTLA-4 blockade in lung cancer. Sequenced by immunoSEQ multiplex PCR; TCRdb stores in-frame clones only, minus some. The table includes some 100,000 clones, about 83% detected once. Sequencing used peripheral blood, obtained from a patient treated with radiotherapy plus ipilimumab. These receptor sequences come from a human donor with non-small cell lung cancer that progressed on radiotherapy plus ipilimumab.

The CDR3 DNA reads TGTGCCAGCACGAGAGTCCCTAGCACAGATACGCAGTATTTT. It codes for CASTRVPSTDTQYF. The V gene is TRBV7-9, the J gene TRBJ2-3; no firm D call. The germline V and J ends were trimmed by 7 bases and 0 bases, with 11 bases remaining between them. Looked up from germline, CDR1 is SEHNR and CDR2 is FQNEAQ (reference sequence). CDR3 length: 14 residues.

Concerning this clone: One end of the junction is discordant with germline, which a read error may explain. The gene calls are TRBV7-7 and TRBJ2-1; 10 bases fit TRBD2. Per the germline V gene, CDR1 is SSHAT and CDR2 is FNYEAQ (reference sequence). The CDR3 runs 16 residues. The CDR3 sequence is CASSLGRLAGEAEQFF. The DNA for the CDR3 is TGTGCTAGCAGCTTAGGACGGCTAGCGGGAGAGGCTGAGCAGTTCTTC.

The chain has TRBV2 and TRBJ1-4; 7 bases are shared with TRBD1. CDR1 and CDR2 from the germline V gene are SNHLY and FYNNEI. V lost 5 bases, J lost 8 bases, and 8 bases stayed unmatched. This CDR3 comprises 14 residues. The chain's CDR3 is CASSTDRVVEKLFF. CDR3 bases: TGTGCCAGCAGTACCGACAGGGTCGTCGAAAAACTGTTTTTT.